This T cell receptor (beta chain) originates from a study of cytotoxic CD8 clonotypes in ibrutinib-treated CLL (dated by TCRdb to 2020 to 2022). For the wider study: The cohort included some 14 treatment-naive and ten to twelve relapsed/refractory patients; approximately 17 were IGHV unmutated. Partial responses were observed in about 25 patients and complete responses in 2; after a median follow-up of roughly 72 months, remission was maintained in approximately 14 patients and progression was observed in approximately 12. Cryopreserved peripheral blood mononuclear cells were obtained before treatment, at response, and at either sustained remission or disease progression. Response samples were taken after a median of around 13 months on treatment, ranging from about 6 to 40 months. Longitudinal samples were available for about 30% of the roughly 86 trial participants. Samples averaged about 260,000 productive templates and more than 85,000 productive rearrangements. Every sample from remission and from progressive disease was obtained while the patients were still on ibrutinib. Results and caveats for the whole study, not just this receptor: Lymph node repertoires were not examined, and the timing of sampling was not matched between patients in sustained remission and those whose disease progressed. Baseline clonality exceeded that of age-matched healthy donors and correlated strongly with circulating CD8+ T-cell counts. Clonality increased at ibrutinib response, stayed stable in sustained remission, and fell back toward baseline at progression. Public clonotypes were rare and either shrank or stayed stable during treatment, and the rise in clonality at ibrutinib response reflected expansion of private clonotypes.

In the paper's terms, the time point label means: 20 to 25 months on ibrutinib. For TCR beta library preparation, 1.5 to 2 micrograms of genomic DNA were extracted from the cryopreserved PBMCs. Longitudinal blood samples from CLL patients receiving ibrutinib monotherapy were subjected to high-throughput TCR beta sequencing. The patients were enrolled in a single-center, open-label phase 2 trial of ibrutinib monotherapy. For this clone: Its antigen remains undetermined. No base qualities exist here, and no much larger clone lies one base off it.

Each clonotype received, on average, 10x coverage in deep resolution sequencing performed on a MiSeq, where the target depth lay between 1 in 1 million and 1 in 200,000 T cells. The immunoSEQ hsTCRB Kit was used to generate the TCR beta libraries. Per the original workflow: ImmunoSEQ Data Assistant and ImmunoSEQ Analyzer were used for data analysis, and V, D and J genes were assigned according to IMGT definitions. Clonality was computed as one minus normalized Shannon entropy of productive rearrangement frequencies, ranging from 0 to 1. Only overrepresented clonotypes making up at least 0.05% of each patient's repertoire were included in the public clonotype analysis. Repertoires from about a dozen age-matched healthy donors in immuneACCESS were used as clonality controls. TCRdb obtained this table from immuneACCESS and retained in-frame rearrangements with V and J assigned. These tables miss some clones; where compared with another copy, unresolved V genes account for less than half of the shortfall, and the remainder is unexplained. V and J calls plus clone size are reproduced from that table; the DNA served to infer D and trimming. Within this sample are 190,000 or so clones, with around 72% of them counted one time only. Roughly 12% of the sample is in the top ten clones.

V loses 4 bases of germline sequence and J loses 4 bases, and the interval between the two ends is 7 bases. From its cysteine to its phenylalanine, the CDR3 spans 12 amino acids. Only CDR3 DNA is held: 36 bases, read in frame from base 1. Reading the germline V gene gives CDR1 MDHEN and CDR2 SYDVKM. The sequence came from a human donor with chronic lymphocytic leukemia. Sample: PBMCs, taken after 24 months of ibrutinib treatment. This chain is built from TRBV28 and TRBJ1-2; the D gene cannot be resolved reliably. The nucleotide sequence is given as TGTGCCAGCAGTTCGGTTCGCTATGGCTACACCTTC. This encodes CASSSVRYGYTF.